This paragraph covers one T cell receptor (beta chain) sequence. The antigen is unknown. The CDR3 runs to 15 residues. The V end lost 1 base, the J end lost 0 bases, and 10 bases lay between the germline ends. Per the germline V gene, CDR1 is SGHVS and CDR2 is FQNEAQ. The data stem from a study of CD8+CD57+ T cells in acquired aplastic anemia. Across the whole study: Mean DNA quantity obtained from sorted CD4+ and CD8+ cells was around 3.2 ug. Points from the study as a whole: Over 25 CD8+ CDR3 sequences occurred in both the patients and the controls. CD8+ Simpson's diversity in patients was not significantly different from that in controls.

All sequencing subjects had displayed CD8+CD57+ cell expansion on flow cytometry. Template material for TCR beta VDJ and CDR3 profiling consisted of genomic DNA. From the reads, TCRdb called clonotypes with MiXCR, one entry per CDR3 protein. The data show 90,000 to 150,000 distinct CDR3 sequences, approximately 61% seen once. V and J are TRBV7-8 and TRBJ2-7; maybe TRBD1 (6 bases). The sequence derives from a human donor with aplastic anemia. The sample consisted of sorted CD4+, CD8+, or CD8+CD57+ T cells (not recorded which) from PBMCs. The CDR3, as DNA: TGTGCCAGCAGCTTAGGACAGGTCGTCTCCTACGAGCAGTACTTC. Its protein is CASSLGQVVSYEQYF.